The present T cell receptor beta chain was sequenced within a study of T cell repertoires in cytomegalovirus infection. Study-level background: The authors used CMV epitopes that were HLA-C-restricted (recently identified) and HLA-B-restricted (well studied). Public TCR beta signatures provided an indication of both CMV infection and a matching HLA type.

TCRdb redid the calling of the reads with MiXCR, one entry per CDR3 protein. The sample lists about half a million distinct CDR3 sequences; roughly 43% were seen once. The V and J ends lost 4 bases and 5 bases, in that order; junction bases with no gene match: 9. The CDR3 is 16 residues long. Germline V lookup: CDR1 SGHTA, CDR2 FQGNSA. Details on this clonotype: Antigen: not known.

The sequence derives from a human donor in good health (CMV status not recorded). Some clones in this sample may be carry-over from other donors' samples. Specimen: cultured PBMCs, collected from culture after CMV antigen stimulation. The genes are TRBV7-2 and TRBJ2-5; 11 bases match TRBD2. This CDR3 reads CASSSLSGRGRETQYF. In DNA, the CDR3 is TGTGCCAGCAGCTCCCTTAGCGGGAGGGGGAGGGAGACCCAGTACTTC.